The entry below gives a single T cell receptor beta chain sequence along with its context. Other DNA sequences in the sample encode the same CDR3. This sample is drawn from a study of blood T cell repertoires in COVID-19. Looking at the study overall: Sample material is recorded as cDNA or gDNA derived from T cells, B-cell-depleted T cells, or PBMCs.

Germline lookup yields CDR1 MDHEN and CDR2 SYDVKM. V dropped 6 bases and J dropped 8; count of bases not matched to a gene: 11. This CDR3 has 15 residues. Only in-frame clones appear in the TCRdb table, and some are missing; sequencing was by immunoSEQ multiplex PCR. In the table there are 100,000 to 150,000 clones, approximately 80% of which are singletons. The TCR comes from a man aged 60 to 69 with acute or convalescent COVID-19. V is TRBV28 and J is TRBJ1-1; TRBD1 matches at 11 bases. Specimen: peripheral blood. CDR3 in DNA: TGTGCCAGCAGCCTCCCGGGGACAGGGGGTACCGAAGCTTTCTTT. This sequence encodes CASSLPGTGGTEAFF.